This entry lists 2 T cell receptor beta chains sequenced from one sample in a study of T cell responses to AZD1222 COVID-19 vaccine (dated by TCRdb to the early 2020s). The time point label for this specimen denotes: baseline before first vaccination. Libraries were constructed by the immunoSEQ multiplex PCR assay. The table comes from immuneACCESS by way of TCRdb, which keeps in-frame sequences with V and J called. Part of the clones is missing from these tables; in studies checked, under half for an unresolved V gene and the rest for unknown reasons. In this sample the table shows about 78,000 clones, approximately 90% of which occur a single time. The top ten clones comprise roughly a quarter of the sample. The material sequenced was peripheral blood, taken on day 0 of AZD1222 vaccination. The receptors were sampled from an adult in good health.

CDR3 nucleotide sequence: TGTGCCAGTAGTATTGCGAGAGCGGGCAATCAGCCCCAGCATTTT. Its protein is CASSIARAGNQPQHF. This chain connects TRBV19 to TRBJ1-5; D is ambiguous. Deletions cut 3 bases from V and 2 bases from J, with 11 bases between. The CDR3 loop spans 15 amino acids. In germline, CDR1 is LNHDA, CDR2 SQIVND (reference sequence).

The CDR3 spells CASTRDPGQPQHF. The CDR3 DNA reads TGTGCCAGCACCAGGGACCCGGGGCAGCCCCAGCATTTT. This chain links TRBV7-9 with TRBJ1-5, with D perhaps matching TRBD1 (5 bases). This CDR3 region has 13 residues. CDR1 and CDR2 from the germline V gene are SEHNR and FQNEAQ (reference sequence). V was trimmed by 7 bases and J by 7 bases, leaving 14 bases between them.